The 15 T cell receptor beta chains in this list originate from one sample, sequenced in a study of CD8+CD57+ T cells in acquired aplastic anemia. Genomic DNA templated the TCR beta VDJ and CDR3 profiling. Each CDR3 protein is one row after TCRdb ran MiXCR on the reads. The sample lists hundreds of thousands of distinct CDR3 sequences; around 68% were seen once. The source material was sorted CD4+, CD8+, or CD8+CD57+ T cells (not recorded which) from PBMCs. These receptors were obtained from a human donor in good health, serving as a control.

The chain combines TRBV3-1 with TRBJ2-1; D is ambiguous. V was shortened by 5 bases and J by 5 bases, with 16 bases between the two germline ends. The V gene's germline CDR1 is LGHDT and CDR2 YNNKEL (reference sequence). CDR3 length equals 15 residues. The CDR3 region has the DNA TGTGCCAGCAGCTACGGACCCGAGCCCCACAATGAGCAGTTCTTC. This gives the protein CASSYGPEPHNEQFF.

This clonotype showed up just a few times. Mismatch with germline at one junction end may stem from a read error. This chain uses TRBV19 with TRBJ1-2, with D perhaps matching TRBD1 (6 bases). CDR1 and CDR2 from the germline V gene are LNHDA and SQIVND (reference sequence). The CDR3 spans 14 residues. In DNA, the CDR3 is TGTGCCAGTAGTATAAGCAGGGGCAACTACGGCTACACCTTC. Its translation is CASSISRGNYGYTF.

There are a few counts of this clonotype. The chain employs TRBV11-2 and TRBJ2-1; TRBD2 agrees at 12 bases. CDR1 SGHAT and CDR2 FQNNGV come from the germline V gene. Germline trimming cut 3 bases from V and 7 bases from J; bases unmatched to any gene: 10. The CDR3 has 17 amino acids. The CDR3 DNA sequence: TGTGCCAGCAGCTTTAAAAGCCTAGCGGGGGGGCTAAATGAGCAGTTCTTC. This gives the protein CASSFKSLAGGLNEQFF.

The chain employs TRBV29-1 and TRBJ2-7, with D possibly matching TRBD1 (6 bases). The CDR3 consists of 13 residues. The V end lost 5 bases, the J end lost 12 bases, and 23 bases lay between the germline ends. The germline V gene encodes CDR1 SQVTM and CDR2 ANQGSEA. The CDR3 bases are TGCAGCGTTACGGAAACAGGGAGCGGCGTGCTGTACTTC. This translates into CSVTETGSGVLYF.

Comment on this clonotype: The junction departs from germline at one end; a sequencing error may be responsible. The V gene is TRBV12-3 or TRBV12-4, the J gene TRBJ1-5, with D possibly TRBD1 on 5 matching bases. The CDR3 is 13 residues long. The CDR3 coding sequence is TGTGCTAGCAGTCCGGGGACCACCCATGCCCACCCCTTC. Its translation: CASSPGTTHAHPF.

CDR3 amino acids: CASSHGGGANTGELFF. CDR3 sequence (DNA): TGTGCCAGCAGTCACGGGGGGGGCGCGAACACCGGGGAGCTGTTTTTT. V usage is TRBV12-3 or TRBV12-4 and J usage is TRBJ2-2; TRBD2 matches 8 bases. The CDR3 length is 16 residues. Trimming took 5 bases from V and 0 from J; bases not matched to a gene: 5.

The table lists this clonotype with many counts. The V gene is TRBV9, the J gene TRBJ2-3; D is unresolved. V gave up 0 bases and J gave up 3 bases, with 5 bases separating them. This CDR3 is built from 13 residues. CDR1 SGDLS and CDR2 YYNGEE come from the germline V gene. The CDR3 bases are TGTGCCAGCAGCGTAGACGGGACAGATACGCAGTATTTT. Translating it yields CASSVDGTDTQYF.

About this clonotype: One end of the junction does not line up with germline, which may come from a read error. This chain joins TRBV29-1 and TRBJ2-3, with D possibly being TRBD1 (5 bases). This CDR3 comprises 13 residues. The germline gives CDR1 SQVTM, CDR2 ANQGSEA. The CDR3 sequence: CSAADTSTATPYF. In DNA form, the CDR3 reads TGCAGTGCTGCGGACACCTCCACAGCTACGCCGTATTTT.

The chain links TRBV7-8 to TRBJ2-7; unclear D gene. This CDR3 is built from 14 residues. The ends were cut back, 6 bases at V and 6 bases at J, with 18 bases in the middle. Germline CDR1 SGHVS, CDR2 FQNEAQ. This CDR3 reads CASRPHLLSTEQYF. CDR3 in DNA: TGTGCCAGCAGACCCCATCTACTCTCCACCGAGCAGTACTTC.

V usage is TRBV20-1 and J usage is TRBJ2-3, with 7 nucleotides matching TRBD2. Germline CDR1 reads DFQATT; CDR2 reads SNEGSKA (reference sequence). The CDR3 contains 11 residues. After removal of 4 bases from V and 9 bases from J, the junction contained 4 bases not matched to a gene. In DNA, the CDR3 is TGCAGTGCTACTGGGGGGGACACGCAGTATTTT. This codes for CSATGGDTQYF.

This clonotype was picked up one time. Its ends do not fully match the called genes, so a read error is possible. CDR3 in DNA: TGTGCCAGCAGCCGCATGCTAGCGGGGAGCTCCTACAAGCAGTACTTC. As protein: CASSRMLAGSSYKQYF. The V call is TRBV11-2, the J call TRBJ2-7; 9 bases fit TRBD2. Germline CDR1 reads SGHAT; CDR2 reads FQNNGV. The CDR3 is made up of 16 amino acids.

Worth noting for this clonotype: Lacking the conserved final phenylalanine or tryptophan, this CDR3 likely reflects a read error. This rearrangement joins TRBV6-2 or TRBV6-3 to TRBJ2-5, with no clear D. From germline, CDR1 is MNHEY and CDR2 SVGEGT. This CDR3 is 15 amino acids long. Trimming left V 5 bases short and J 2 bases short, with 15 bases between. Here the CDR3 reads CASSGDRQKQETQYL. The CDR3 DNA follows: TGTGCCAGCAGTGGAGATAGGCAGAAACAAGAGACCCAGTACCTC.

Note on this clonotype: The missing conserved phenylalanine or tryptophan at the end of this CDR3 makes a read error likely. The DNA is left out, because the CDR3 cannot be placed on it with certainty; the CDR3 is given as TCRdb lists it. The chain joins TRBV2 to TRBJ2-5; TRBD2 reflects the table's D call only, with no check against the DNA. Germline CDR1 SNHLY, CDR2 FYNNEI. The CDR3 sequence runs 15 residues, both termini included. This CDR3 is CASSLKAEGEQYFGP.

Many counts were recorded for this clonotype. The chain uses TRBV5-1 and TRBJ1-4; possibly TRBD1 for D (6 bases). The V end lost 0 bases, the J end lost 3 bases, and 12 bases lay between the germline ends. Germline-derived CDR1 and CDR2 are SGHRS and YFSETQ. The CDR3 contains 16 residues. As DNA, the CDR3 is TGCGCCAGCAGCTTGGGCCGGGGGCTTGCTAATGAAAAACTGTTTTTT. This codes for CASSLGRGLANEKLFF.

This sequence joins TRBV12-5 and TRBJ1-3; D not certain. Trimming left V 5 bases short and J 2 bases short, with 10 bases between. Germline loops: CDR1 LGHNT, CDR2 FRNRAP. This CDR3 spans 14 amino acids. The CDR3 loop is CASGPGQAGNTIYF. In DNA form, the CDR3 reads TGTGCTAGTGGTCCCGGGCAAGCTGGAAACACCATATATTTT.